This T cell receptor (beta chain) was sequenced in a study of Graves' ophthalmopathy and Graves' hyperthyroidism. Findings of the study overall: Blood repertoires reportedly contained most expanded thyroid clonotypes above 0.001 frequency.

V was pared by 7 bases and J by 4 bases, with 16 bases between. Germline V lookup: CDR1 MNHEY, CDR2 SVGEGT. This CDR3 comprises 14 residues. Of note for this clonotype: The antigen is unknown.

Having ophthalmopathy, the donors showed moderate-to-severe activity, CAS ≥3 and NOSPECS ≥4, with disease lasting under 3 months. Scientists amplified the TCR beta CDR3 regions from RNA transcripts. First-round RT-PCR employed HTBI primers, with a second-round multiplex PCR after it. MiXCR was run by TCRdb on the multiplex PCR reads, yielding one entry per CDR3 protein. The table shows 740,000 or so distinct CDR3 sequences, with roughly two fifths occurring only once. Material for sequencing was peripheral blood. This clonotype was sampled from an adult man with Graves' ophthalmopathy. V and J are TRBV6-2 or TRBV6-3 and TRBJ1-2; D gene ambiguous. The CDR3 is CASTATVSPYGYTF. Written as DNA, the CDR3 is TGTGCCAGCACCGCAACGGTCTCCCCCTATGGCTACACCTTC.